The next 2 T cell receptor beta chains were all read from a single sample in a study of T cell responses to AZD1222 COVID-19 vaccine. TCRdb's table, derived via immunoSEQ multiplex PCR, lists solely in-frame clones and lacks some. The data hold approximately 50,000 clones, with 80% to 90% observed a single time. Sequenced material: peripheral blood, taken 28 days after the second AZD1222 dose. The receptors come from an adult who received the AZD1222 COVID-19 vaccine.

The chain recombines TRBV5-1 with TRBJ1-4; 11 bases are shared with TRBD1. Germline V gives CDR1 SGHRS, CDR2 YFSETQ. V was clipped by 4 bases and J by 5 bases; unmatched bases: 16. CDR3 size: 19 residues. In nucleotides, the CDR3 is TGCGCCAGCAGCCCAAGGACAGGGGGCAGGGTTGCGTTGAATGAAAAACTGTTTTTT. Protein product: CASSPRTGGRVALNEKLFF. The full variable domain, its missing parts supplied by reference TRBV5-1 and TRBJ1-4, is KAGVTQTPRYLIKTRGQQVTLSCSPISGHRSVSWYQQTPGQGLQFLFEYFSETQRNKGNFPGRFSGRQFSNSRSEMNVSTLELGDSALYLCASSPRTGGRVALNEKLFFGSGTQLSVL.

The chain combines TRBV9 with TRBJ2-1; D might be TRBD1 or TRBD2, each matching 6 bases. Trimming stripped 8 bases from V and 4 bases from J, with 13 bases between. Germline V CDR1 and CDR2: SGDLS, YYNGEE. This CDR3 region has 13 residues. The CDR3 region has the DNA TGTGCCAGTGGGGGCGCGGGGTACAATGAGCAGTTCTTC. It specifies CASGGAGYNEQFF. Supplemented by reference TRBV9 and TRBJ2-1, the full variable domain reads DSGVTQTPKHLITATGQRVTLRCSPRSGDLSVYWYQQSLDQGLQFLIQYYNGEERAKGNILERFSAQQFPDLHSELNLSSLELGDSALYFCASGGAGYNEQFFGPGTRLTVL.